Listed below are T cell receptor beta chains from one sample, sequenced in a study of T cell responses to AZD1222 COVID-19 vaccine. Clones were sequenced by immunoSEQ multiplex PCR, and TCRdb holds only the in-frame ones, with some missing. The table lists fewer than 30,000 clones, 78% of them singletons. The source material was peripheral blood, sampled on day 0 of AZD1222 vaccination. The receptors derive from an adult in good health. Both conserved end residues are part of each CDR3. A D gene is named only where the DNA matches it firmly. Size is stated for part of the rows, as once, few or many counts, or as a class when the clone is expanded.

D gene: -
clone size: -
J gene: TRBJ1-1
V gene: TRBV3-1/TRBV3-2
CDR3 DNA: TGTGCCAGCAGCCAAGAACGGGGGAGGACTGAAGCTTTCTTT
CDR3 protein: CASSQERGRTEAFF

D gene: -
clone size: -
J gene: TRBJ1-5
V gene: TRBV12-3/TRBV12-4
CDR3 DNA: TGTGCCAGCAGTCACCCCCCGCAGCCCCAGCATTTT
CDR3 protein: CASSHPPQPQHF

D gene: -
clone size: -
J gene: TRBJ1-2
V gene: TRBV9
CDR3 DNA: TGTGCCAGCAGCGTAGCTTGGGGATCCTATGGCTACACCTTC
CDR3 protein: CASSVAWGSYGYTF

D gene: TRBD2
clone size: -
J gene: TRBJ2-1
V gene: TRBV10-2
CDR3 DNA: TGCGCCAGCAGTGAGCCTAGCGGGGGGGACAATGAGCAGTTCTTC
CDR3 protein: CASSEPSGGDNEQFF

D gene: -
clone size: -
J gene: TRBJ1-6
V gene: TRBV30
CDR3 DNA: TGTGCCTGGAGTGTTCTATCACCCCTCCACTTT
CDR3 protein: CAWSVLSPLHF

D gene: -
clone size: -
J gene: TRBJ2-1
V gene: TRBV3-1/TRBV3-2
CDR3 DNA: TGTGCCAGCAGCCAAGTGTTATCAGCGGTGCGTCTGAATGAGCAGTTCTTC
CDR3 protein: CASSQVLSAVRLNEQFF

D gene: TRBD1
clone size: -
J gene: TRBJ1-6
V gene: TRBV27
CDR3 DNA: TGTGCCAGCAGCCAATTAGACAGGGGACTCAATTCACCCCTCCACTTT
CDR3 protein: CASSQLDRGLNSPLHF

D gene: -
clone size: -
J gene: TRBJ1-3
V gene: TRBV21-1
CDR3 DNA: TGTGCCAGCAGCTTGCGGAGCGCTGGAAACACCATATATTTT
CDR3 protein: CASSLRSAGNTIYF

D gene: TRBD1
clone size: -
J gene: TRBJ1-3
V gene: TRBV11-3
CDR3 DNA: TGTGCCAGCAGCAGACAGGGCGTCTCTGGAAACACCATATATTTT
CDR3 protein: CASSRQGVSGNTIYF

D gene: -
clone size: medium-sized
J gene: TRBJ2-3
V gene: TRBV27
CDR3 DNA: TGTGCCAGCAGCACACTCACAGATACGCAGTATTTT
CDR3 protein: CASSTLTDTQYF

D gene: TRBD2
clone size: -
J gene: TRBJ2-7
V gene: TRBV3-1/TRBV3-2
CDR3 DNA: TGTGCCAGCAGCCAGAGCGGGACGAGCTCCTACGAGCAGTACTTC
CDR3 protein: CASSQSGTSSYEQYF

D gene: TRBD1
clone size: -
J gene: TRBJ1-4
V gene: TRBV7-9
CDR3 DNA: TGTGCCAGCAGCTTCGGGACAGGGATCAAGTTGGCTGAAAAACTGTTTTTT
CDR3 protein: CASSFGTGIKLAEKLFF

D gene: TRBD2
clone size: few
J gene: TRBJ2-1
V gene: TRBV4-2
CDR3 DNA: TGTGCCAGCAGCTCACTAGCGGGAATTATCACTGAGCAGTTCTTC
CDR3 protein: CASSSLAGIITEQFF

D gene: -
clone size: -
J gene: TRBJ1-3
V gene: TRBV6-4
CDR3 DNA: TGTGCCAGCAAAGTCGACGGCCCGGGTGACAGCTCTGGAAACACCATATATTTT
CDR3 protein: CASKVDGPGDSSGNTIYF

D gene: -
clone size: -
J gene: TRBJ1-1
V gene: TRBV5-4
CDR3 DNA: TGTGCCAGCAGCGGGCGGAATTTGGAGAACACTGAAGCTTTCTTT
CDR3 protein: CASSGRNLENTEAFF

D gene: -
clone size: -
J gene: TRBJ2-1
V gene: TRBV19
CDR3 DNA: TGTGCCAGTAGTATTCCCGGAGGGCTTATCTATGAGCAGTTCTTC
CDR3 protein: CASSIPGGLIYEQFF

D gene: -
clone size: -
J gene: TRBJ2-3
V gene: TRBV18
CDR3 DNA: TGTGCCAGCTCGCCAGGGGCGGGAGATACGCAGTATTTT
CDR3 protein: CASSPGAGDTQYF

D gene: -
clone size: -
J gene: TRBJ1-2
V gene: TRBV11-2
CDR3 DNA: TGTGCCAGCAGCCCCAATGGGGCAGACTATGGCTACACCTTC
CDR3 protein: CASSPNGADYGYTF

D gene: -
clone size: -
J gene: TRBJ2-7
V gene: TRBV5-6
CDR3 DNA: TGTGCCAGCAGCTTCGACAGGTTCCTCTACGAGCAGTACTTC
CDR3 protein: CASSFDRFLYEQYF